Following are 12 T cell receptor beta chains from one sample sequenced in a study of cytomegalovirus exposure and HLA in healthy donors. Vbeta (60) and Jbeta (13) primers were used in the PCR. The repertoire was sequenced with immunoSEQ multiplex PCR; TCRdb's copy has only in-frame clones and lacks some. The data hold around 110,000 clones, with about 80% observed a single time. The material sequenced was PBMCs. Every receptor here comes from a man aged 25 to 45 in good health and CMV-seropositive.

This rearrangement joins TRBV7-2 to TRBJ2-7; TRBD1 might be the D (6 bases). V lost 5 bases, J lost 3 bases, and 11 bases lay in between. The germline V gene has CDR1 SGHTA and CDR2 FQGNSA. The length of the CDR3 is 13 residues. CDR3 in DNA: TGTGCCAGCAGCCGGACAGCTCTCTACGAGCAGTACTTC. Its protein product is CASSRTALYEQYF.

The chain couples TRBV13 to TRBJ2-7, with a weak D call TRBD1 (6 bases). CDR1 PRHDT and CDR2 FYEKMQ come from the germline V gene (reference sequence). Trimming removed 1 base at V and 2 bases at J, with 12 bases between. The CDR3 runs to 15 residues. CDR3 region: CASSLVLGGTYEQYF. Written as DNA, the CDR3 is TGTGCCAGCAGCTTAGTATTAGGGGGTACCTACGAGCAGTACTTC.

The chain couples TRBV18 to TRBJ1-1; tentatively, D is TRBD1 (6 bases). V was pared by 2 bases and J by 4 bases, with 11 bases between. Germline CDR1 and CDR2: KGHSH and LQKENI. There are 14 residues in the CDR3. The CDR3 region is CASSPGGSGTEAFF. The DNA for the CDR3 is TGTGCCAGCTCACCAGGGGGCAGCGGCACTGAAGCTTTCTTT. The variable domain in full, with the rest retrieved from reference TRBV18 and TRBJ1-1, is NAGVMQNPRHLVRRRGQEARLRCSPMKGHSHVYWYRQLPEEGLKFMVYLQKENIIDESGMPKERFSAEFPKEGPSILRIQQVVRGDSAAYFCASSPGGSGTEAFFGQGTRLTVV.

The chain carries TRBV5-1 and TRBJ1-4; possibly TRBD1 for D (5 bases). V was shortened by 2 bases and J by 7 bases, with 9 bases between the two germline ends. CDR1 is SGHRS and CDR2 is YFSETQ in the germline V gene. This CDR3 contains 13 residues. The CDR3 nucleotides read TGCGCCAGCAGCTTTCAGGGCCGTGAAAAACTGTTTTTT. Its translation: CASSFQGREKLFF.

The V call is TRBV7-9, the J call TRBJ2-7; 10 nucleotides align to TRBD1. Germline CDR1 is SEHNR and CDR2 is FQNEAQ (reference sequence). The CDR3 totals 15 residues. V was pared by 7 bases and J by 2 bases, with 8 bases of the junction left unmatched. The CDR3 DNA follows: TGTGCCAGCACCCTCCCGGGACAGGGGACCTACGAGCAGTACTTC. Amino acids: CASTLPGQGTYEQYF.

The gene calls are TRBV5-1 and TRBJ2-4, with TRBD1 identical over 7 bases. This CDR3 contains 16 residues. Germline-derived CDR1 and CDR2 are SGHRS and YFSETQ. The V segment lost 0 bases and the J segment 7 bases; nucleotides outside the gene matches: 10. CDR3 sequence reads: CASSLELEGARNIQYF. The DNA for the CDR3 is TGCGCCAGCAGCTTGGAACTAGAGGGGGCGAGGAACATTCAGTACTTC.

This clone was seen a handful of times. The chain is built from TRBV5-4 and TRBJ1-1; the D gene is possibly TRBD1 (5 bases). V gave up 5 bases and J gave up 0 bases, with 11 bases separating them. CDR1 is SGHNT, CDR2 YYREEE, per germline (reference sequence). There are 14 residues in the CDR3. The CDR3 spells CASSNQGLNTEAFF. The CDR3 region has the DNA TGTGCCAGCAGTAATCAGGGATTGAACACTGAAGCTTTCTTT.

The chain links TRBV4-1 to TRBJ1-2; 8 bases fit TRBD1. Germline assignment: CDR1 MGHRA and CDR2 YSYEKL. This CDR3 is built from 17 residues. The ends lost 0 bases at V and 3 bases at J; junction bases unmatched: 9. The CDR3 DNA reads TGCGCCAGCAGCCAAGATAGTATCGGGACAGGCTACTATGGCTACACCTTC. Protein sequence: CASSQDSIGTGYYGYTF.

The chain couples TRBV6-4 to TRBJ2-1; 11 positions match TRBD1. The CDR3 has 16 residues. Germline V gene data show CDR1 as MRHNA and CDR2 as SNTAGT. V gave up 0 bases and J gave up 5 bases; unmatched junction bases: 3. The CDR3 spells CASSDSGQGDHNEQFF. In DNA, the CDR3 is TGTGCCAGCAGTGACTCGGGACAGGGGGACCACAATGAGCAGTTCTTC.

V and J are TRBV2 and TRBJ1-5; D ambiguous. Looked up from germline, CDR1 is SNHLY and CDR2 is FYNNEI. V gave up 1 base and J gave up 7 bases, with 11 bases separating them. This CDR3 comprises 14 residues. CDR3 sequence reads: CASSEEQTKQPQHF. CDR3 sequence (DNA): TGTGCCAGCAGTGAAGAACAGACGAAACAGCCCCAGCATTTT.

V usage is TRBV4-2 and J usage is TRBJ2-7, with D possibly matching TRBD2 (5 bases). This CDR3 comprises 20 residues. Germline V CDR1 and CDR2: LGHNA, YNFKEQ. Trimming left V 3 bases short and J 2 bases short, with 29 bases between. The CDR3 loop reads CASSQRLSLGSTTDPYEQYF. Here the CDR3 DNA reads TGTGCCAGCAGCCAGCGTCTGAGCCTAGGTTCGACTACAGACCCCTACGAGCAGTACTTC.

There are a few counts of this clone. The chain uses TRBV5-1 and TRBJ2-5, with TRBD2 matching over 8 bases. CDR3 size: 15 residues. Trimming cost V 2 bases and J 5 bases; bases outside gene matches: 8. CDR1 SGHRS and CDR2 YFSETQ come from the germline V gene. The CDR3 sequence is CASSFGGGSAETQYF. The CDR3 DNA reads TGCGCCAGCAGCTTCGGGGGGGGGTCTGCGGAGACCCAGTACTTC.